The clone carrying this TCR beta chain has just a few counts. Antigen unknown. The data were taken from a study of a mutant IDH1 vaccine in newly diagnosed glioma. Looking at the study overall: Most had both radiotherapy and temozolomide beforehand; others had only one.

Profiling relied on immunoSEQ multiplex PCR, and the TCRdb table lists in-frame clones only, not all of them. Here the sample spans roughly 32,000 clones, under 85% being singletons. The sample's time point: week 35, safety follow-up. The investigators gave 300 ug of mutant IDH1 20-mer peptide in each vaccine dose, together with topical imiquimod. All eight of the vaccinations patients received fell in weeks 1, 3, 5, 7, 11, 15, 19 and 23. The origin of this receptor is a woman in her 30s with glioma. Some clones in this sample may be carry-over from other donors' samples. Sequencing was performed on PBMCs, taken from a glioma patient whose treatment included an IDH1 peptide vaccine.

In DNA form, the CDR3 reads TGCAGCGTTGAAGGGGAGGGTTACTCCTACGAGCAGTACTTC. It yields the protein CSVEGEGYSYEQYF. The rearrangement joins TRBV29-1 to TRBJ2-7; 7 bases align to TRBD2. V lost 1 base, J lost 0 bases, and 3 bases stayed unmatched. The CDR3 loop spans 14 amino acids. Germline V gene lookup returns CDR1 SQVTM and CDR2 ANQGSEA.